Listed below are T cell receptor beta chains from one sample, sequenced in a study of OX40 agonist ivuxolimab in advanced cancers. Some clones are missing from TCRdb's copy, which holds only in-frame ones; the method was immunoSEQ multiplex PCR. The sample contains 96,000 or so clones, about nine tenths of which appear only once. The sequencing here drew on CD4+ or CD8+ T cells sorted from blood, taken in a trial of the OX40 agonist ivuxolimab. These receptors all stem from an adult with an advanced solid tumor such as melanoma, head and neck, liver or kidney cancer. Both conserved end residues are part of each CDR3. The D gene is left open where the match is weak. Some rows mark clone size as missing; the rest say once, few, many or name a class of expanded clone.

-,TRBJ2-7,-,TRBV5-1,TGCGCCAGCAGCTTGGAGTCTGTGAGCTCCTACGAGCAGTACTTC,CASSLESVSSYEQYF
TRBD2,TRBJ2-1,-,TRBV28,TGTGCCAGCATAGCGGGAGGGCCCCACAATGAGCAGTTCTTC,CASIAGGPHNEQFF
TRBD1,TRBJ2-5,-,TRBV5-6,TGTGCCAGCAGCTTGGCCCGAGGGGACAGGGGGCTTGAGACCCAGTACTTC,CASSLARGDRGLETQYF
TRBD2,TRBJ2-1,-,TRBV5-1,TGCGCCAGCAGCTTGGTGTTAGCGGGAGGGCCGGGCAATGAGCAGTTCTTC,CASSLVLAGGPGNEQFF
-,TRBJ2-7,-,TRBV12-2,TGTGCAAGTCGCTTAGATCCTTCTAGCGGGTTTTCCTACGAGCAGTACTTC,CASRLDPSSGFSYEQYF
TRBD1,TRBJ1-4,-,TRBV5-5,TGTGCCAGCAGCTTGGGTGCCGGACAGGGGAGTGGTGAAAAACTGTTTTTT,CASSLGAGQGSGEKLFF
TRBD2,TRBJ2-1,few,TRBV18,TGTGCCAGCTCCCCCCTAGCGGGAGAACTCGATGAGCAGTTCTTC,CASSPLAGELDEQFF
-,TRBJ2-5,-,TRBV27,TGTGCCAGCAGTTTAATGGGCAGGGGCCAAGAGACCCAGTACTTC,CASSLMGRGQETQYF
-,TRBJ2-6,-,TRBV14,TGTGCCAGCAGCCGACGGCTGTCTGGGGCCAACGTCCTGACTTTC,CASSRRLSGANVLTF
-,TRBJ1-3,-,TRBV6-1,TGTGCCAGCAGTGTCCCGGGGACTGGAAACACCATATATTTT,CASSVPGTGNTIYF
-,TRBJ1-3,-,TRBV10-3,TGTGCCATCAGTGAGTCGGTTGCCCGCTCTGGAAACACCATATATTTT,CAISESVARSGNTIYF
-,TRBJ1-1,-,TRBV30,TGTGCCTGGTCCGGGGCGGTACCTGGGACATCTGAAGCTTTCTTT,CAWSGAVPGTSEAFF
TRBD2,TRBJ2-1,-,TRBV6-5,TGTGCCAGCAGCCAACTAGCGGGAGAGGGAGGTGAGCAGTTCTTC,CASSQLAGEGGEQFF
-,TRBJ2-7,-,TRBV29-1,TGCAGCGGTGGGGTTGGTGGCTCCTACGAGCAGTACTTC,CSGGVGGSYEQYF
TRBD1,TRBJ2-6,-,TRBV29-1,TGCAGCGTTGAGCCGACAGGGGGCGATGGGGCCAACGTCCTGACTTTC,CSVEPTGGDGANVLTF
-,TRBJ1-2,-,TRBV7-9,TGTGCCAGCAGCTTAACCCTTGACAGCAGCTATGGCTACACCTTC,CASSLTLDSSYGYTF
-,TRBJ1-2,once,TRBV28,TGTGCCAGCAGCCCTAACACTAACTATGGCTACACCTTC,CASSPNTNYGYTF
-,TRBJ2-3,-,TRBV5-1,TGCGCCAGCAGTAGACGCTGGGACGTTAATGTGGATACGCAGTATTTT,CASSRRWDVNVDTQYF
TRBD1,TRBJ1-2,-,TRBV4-3,TGCGCCAGCAGCCAAGATCTTGGAGGGGGCTACTATGGCTACACCTTC,CASSQDLGGGYYGYTF
-,TRBJ2-7,-,TRBV28,TGTGCCAGCAGTTTAAGGGGCTACGAGCAGTACTTC,CASSLRGYEQYF
-,TRBJ1-4,once,TRBV2,TGTGCCAGCAGTAACAGGGCGGGGGATGAAAAACTGTTTTTT,CASSNRAGDEKLFF
TRBD1,TRBJ1-4,-,TRBV15,TGTGCCACCAGCAGAGATCGGCAGGGGGCTTGGGAAAAACTGTTTTTT,CATSRDRQGAWEKLFF
-,TRBJ1-1,-,TRBV6-4,TGTGCCAGCAGTCTATCGTCGGCCGGGAACACTGAAGCTTTCTTT,CASSLSSAGNTEAFF
TRBD1,TRBJ1-1,-,TRBV7-2,TGTGCCAGCAGCGAAAACAGGGGGCCGGAAGCTTTCTTT,CASSENRGPEAFF
TRBD1,TRBJ1-2,few,TRBV19,TGTGCCAGTAGCGTTGGGGGACAGGGGGATGGCTACACCTTC,CASSVGGQGDGYTF
TRBD1,TRBJ2-7,once,TRBV18,TGTGCCAGCTCACCCGGGACAGGGGGACCCTACGAGCAGTACTTC,CASSPGTGGPYEQYF
TRBD1,TRBJ2-7,few,TRBV5-5,TGTGCCAGCAGCTTGCACGGGACAGGGTTCGACGAGCAGTACTTC,CASSLHGTGFDEQYF
-,TRBJ2-5,-,TRBV28,TGTGCCAGCGAAGGGGGGCCCCTTGTGTACCAAGAGACCCAGTACTTC,CASEGGPLVYQETQYF
TRBD1,TRBJ2-2,-,TRBV9,TGTGCCAGCAGCCAGAGACAGGGGGCAACCGGGGAGCTGTTTTTT,CASSQRQGATGELFF
-,TRBJ2-3,few,TRBV6-5,TGTGCCAGCAGTTTCTCCTCGATCACAGATACGCAGTATTTT,CASSFSSITDTQYF
TRBD2,TRBJ2-3,-,TRBV9,TGTGCCAGCAGCGCTTTAGCGGGATTCAGAGATACGCAGTATTTT,CASSALAGFRDTQYF
-,TRBJ2-5,-,TRBV18,TGTGCCAGCTCACCACCGTTGGGGGTAGAGACCCAGTACTTC,CASSPPLGVETQYF
TRBD2,TRBJ2-3,-,TRBV7-9,TGTGCCAGCAGCTTTTCGACTAGCGGGGGGAACACAGATACGCAGTATTTT,CASSFSTSGGNTDTQYF